The clone carrying this TCR beta chain was picked up many times. As yet, its antigen is unknown. The data stem from a study of T cell repertoires in cytomegalovirus infection. About the research overall: Recently identified HLA-C-restricted CMV epitopes were among the peptides used. Through public TCR beta signatures, both CMV infection and matching HLA type were indicated. Regarding the study as a whole: Using cumulative public TCR beta family frequency, the authors identified those who carried CMV together with the relevant HLA.

The length of the CDR3 is 14 residues. V dropped 5 bases and J dropped 9 bases, with 14 bases sitting between them. Germline V gives CDR1 SGHTA, CDR2 FQGNSA. In TCRdb, the reads were re-called with MiXCR into one record per CDR3 protein. This table holds about 270,000 distinct CDR3 sequences, under 25% found once. J is TRBJ1-6 and V is TRBV7-2; TRBD1 is a possible D gene (6 bases). The sample was cultured PBMCs, taken from culture after CMV antigen stimulation. The sequence was collected from a human donor in good health (CMV status not recorded). Some clones in this sample may be carry-over from other donors' samples. CDR3 residues: CASSIPGVFSPLHF. The CDR3 DNA sequence: TGTGCCAGCAGCATCCCAGGGGTTTTTTCACCCCTCCACTTT. The full variable domain, with the rest looked up from reference TRBV7-2 and TRBJ1-6, is GAGVSQSPSNKVTEKGKDVELRCDPISGHTALYWYRQSLGQGLEFLIYFQGNSAPDKSGLPSDRFSAERTGGSVSTLTIQRTQQEDSAVYLCASSIPGVFSPLHFGNGTRLTVT.